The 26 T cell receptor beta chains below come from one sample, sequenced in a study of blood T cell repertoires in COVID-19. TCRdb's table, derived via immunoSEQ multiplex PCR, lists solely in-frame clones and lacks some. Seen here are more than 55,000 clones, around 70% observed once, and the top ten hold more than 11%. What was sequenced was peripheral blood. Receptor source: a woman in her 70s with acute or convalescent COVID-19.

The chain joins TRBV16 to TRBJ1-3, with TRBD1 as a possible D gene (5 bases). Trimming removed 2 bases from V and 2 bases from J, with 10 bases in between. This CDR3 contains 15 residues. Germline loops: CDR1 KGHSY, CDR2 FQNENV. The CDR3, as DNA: TGTGCCAGCAGCCAAGTTGCAGGGCCTGGAAACACCATATATTTT. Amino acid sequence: CASSQVAGPGNTIYF.

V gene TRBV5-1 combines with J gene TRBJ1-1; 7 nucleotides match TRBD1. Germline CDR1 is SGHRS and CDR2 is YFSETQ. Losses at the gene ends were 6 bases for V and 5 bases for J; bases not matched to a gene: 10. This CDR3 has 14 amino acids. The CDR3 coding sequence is TGCGCCAGCAATTTCTTAGGGGGCACAACTGAAGCTTTCTTT. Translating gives CASNFLGGTTEAFF.

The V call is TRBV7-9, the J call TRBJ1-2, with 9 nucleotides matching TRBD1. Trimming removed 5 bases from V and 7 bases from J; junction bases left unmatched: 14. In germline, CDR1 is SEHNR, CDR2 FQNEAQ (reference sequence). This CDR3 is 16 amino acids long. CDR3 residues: CASSPQPTGGRGGYTF. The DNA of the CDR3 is TGTGCCAGCAGCCCCCAGCCGACAGGGGGTCGCGGTGGCTACACCTTC.

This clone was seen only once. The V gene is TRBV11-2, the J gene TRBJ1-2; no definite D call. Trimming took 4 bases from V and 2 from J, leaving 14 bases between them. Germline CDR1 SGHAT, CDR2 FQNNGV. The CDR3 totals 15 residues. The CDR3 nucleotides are TGTGCCAGCAGCTCATATCGACAATTAAACTATGGCTACACCTTC. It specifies CASSSYRQLNYGYTF.

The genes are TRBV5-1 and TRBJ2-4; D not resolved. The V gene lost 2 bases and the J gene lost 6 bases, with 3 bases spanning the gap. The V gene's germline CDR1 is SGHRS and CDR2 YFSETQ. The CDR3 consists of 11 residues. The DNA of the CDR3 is TGCGCCAGCAGCTTCGGAAACATTCAGTACTTC. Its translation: CASSFGNIQYF. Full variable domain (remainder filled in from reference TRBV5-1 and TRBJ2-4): KAGVTQTPRYLIKTRGQQVTLSCSPISGHRSVSWYQQTPGQGLQFLFEYFSETQRNKGNFPGRFSGRQFSNSRSEMNVSTLELGDSALYLCASSFGNIQYFGAGTRLSVL.

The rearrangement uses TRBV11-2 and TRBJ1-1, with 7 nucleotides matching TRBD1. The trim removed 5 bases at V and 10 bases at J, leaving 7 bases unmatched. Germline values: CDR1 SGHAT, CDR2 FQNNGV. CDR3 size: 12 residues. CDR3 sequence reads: CASSPQTGRAFF. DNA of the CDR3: TGTGCCAGCAGCCCGCAGACAGGGAGAGCTTTCTTT.

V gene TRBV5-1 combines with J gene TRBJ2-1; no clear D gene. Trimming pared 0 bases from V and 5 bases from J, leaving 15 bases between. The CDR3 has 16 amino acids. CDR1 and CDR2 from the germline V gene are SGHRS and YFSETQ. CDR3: CASSLGAFGLNNEQFF. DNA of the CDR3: TGCGCCAGCAGCTTGGGGGCGTTTGGCCTAAACAATGAGCAGTTCTTC.

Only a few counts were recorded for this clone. CDR3 loop: CASSQDGRGNYEQYF. CDR3 nucleotide sequence: TGCGCCAGCAGCCAAGACGGGAGAGGGAACTACGAGCAGTACTTC. This chain connects TRBV4-1 to TRBJ2-7; D possibly corresponds to TRBD2 (6 bases). Germline values: CDR1 MGHRA, CDR2 YSYEKL. V was trimmed by 0 bases and J by 3 bases, leaving 12 bases between them. This CDR3 contains 15 residues.

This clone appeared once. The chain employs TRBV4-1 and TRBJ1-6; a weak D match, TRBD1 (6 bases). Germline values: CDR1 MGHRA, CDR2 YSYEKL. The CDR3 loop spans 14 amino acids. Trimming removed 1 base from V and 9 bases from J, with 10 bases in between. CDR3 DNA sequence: TGCGCCAGCAGCCAAGGACAGGATAGTTCACCCCTCCACTTT. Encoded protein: CASSQGQDSSPLHF.

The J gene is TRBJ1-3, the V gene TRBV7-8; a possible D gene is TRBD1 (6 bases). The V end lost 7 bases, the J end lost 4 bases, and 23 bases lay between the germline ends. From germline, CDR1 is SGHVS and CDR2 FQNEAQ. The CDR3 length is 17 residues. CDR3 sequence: CASMMLAGVLIGNTIYF. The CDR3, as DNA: TGTGCCAGCATGATGCTTGCAGGGGTTCTAATAGGAAACACCATATATTTT.

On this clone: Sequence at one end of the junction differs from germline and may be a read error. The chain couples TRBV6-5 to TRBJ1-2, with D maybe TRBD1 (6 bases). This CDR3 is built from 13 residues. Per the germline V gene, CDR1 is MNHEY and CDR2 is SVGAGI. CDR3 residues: CASSRGHSYGHTF. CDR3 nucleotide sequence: TGTGCCAGCAGTAGGGGACATTCATATGGCCACACCTTC.

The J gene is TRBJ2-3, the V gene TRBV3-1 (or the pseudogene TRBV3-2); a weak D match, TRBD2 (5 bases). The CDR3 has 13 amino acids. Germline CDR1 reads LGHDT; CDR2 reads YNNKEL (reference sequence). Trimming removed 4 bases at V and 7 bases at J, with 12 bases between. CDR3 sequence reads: CASSRRGQNTQYF. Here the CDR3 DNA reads TGTGCCAGCAGCCGTCGGGGTCAAAATACGCAGTATTTT.

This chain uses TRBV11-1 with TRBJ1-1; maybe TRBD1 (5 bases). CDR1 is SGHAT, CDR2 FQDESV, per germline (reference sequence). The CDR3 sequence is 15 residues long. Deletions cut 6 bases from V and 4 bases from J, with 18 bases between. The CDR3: CASSLSGGLPTEAFF. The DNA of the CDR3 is TGTGCCAGCAGTTTATCGGGGGGTTTACCCACTGAAGCTTTCTTT.

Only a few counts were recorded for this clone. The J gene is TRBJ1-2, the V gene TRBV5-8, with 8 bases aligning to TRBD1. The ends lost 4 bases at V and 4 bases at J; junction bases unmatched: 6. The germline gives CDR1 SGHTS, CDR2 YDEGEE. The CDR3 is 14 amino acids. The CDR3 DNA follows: TGTGCCAGCAGCCCCGGGACAGGTCCCTATGGCTACACCTTC. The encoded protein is CASSPGTGPYGYTF.

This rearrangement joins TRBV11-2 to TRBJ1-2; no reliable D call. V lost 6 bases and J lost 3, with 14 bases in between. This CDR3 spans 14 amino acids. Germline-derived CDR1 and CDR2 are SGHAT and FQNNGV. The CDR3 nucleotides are TGTGCCAGCAGTGCAGTGTTACACGACTATGGCTACACCTTC. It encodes CASSAVLHDYGYTF.

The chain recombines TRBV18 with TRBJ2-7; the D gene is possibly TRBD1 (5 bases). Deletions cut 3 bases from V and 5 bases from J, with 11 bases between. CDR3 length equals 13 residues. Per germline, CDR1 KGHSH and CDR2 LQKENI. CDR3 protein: CASSPSRENEQYF. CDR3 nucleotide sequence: TGTGCCAGCTCACCGAGCAGGGAAAACGAGCAGTACTTC.

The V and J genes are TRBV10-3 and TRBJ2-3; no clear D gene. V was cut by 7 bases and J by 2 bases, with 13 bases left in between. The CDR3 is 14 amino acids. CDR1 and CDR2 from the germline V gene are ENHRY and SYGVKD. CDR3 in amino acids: CAIKPPGNTDTQYF. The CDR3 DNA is TGTGCCATCAAGCCGCCGGGTAACACAGATACGCAGTATTTT.

The CDR3 sequence is CASPGLTNTGELFF. The CDR3 bases are TGTGCCTCCCCGGGACTAACTAACACCGGGGAGCTGTTTTTT. The V call is TRBV30, the J call TRBJ2-2, with 7 bases matching TRBD2. The germline V gene has CDR1 GTSNPN and CDR2 SVGIG (reference sequence). Trimming removed 7 bases from V and 2 bases from J; junction bases left unmatched: 7. There are 14 residues in the CDR3. The full variable domain, rest sourced from reference TRBV30 and TRBJ2-2, is SQTIHQWPATLVQPVGSPLSLECTVEGTSNPNLYWYRQAAGRGLQLLFYSVGIGQISSEVPQNLSASRPQDRQFILSSKKLLLSDSGFYLCASPGLTNTGELFFGEGSRLTVL.

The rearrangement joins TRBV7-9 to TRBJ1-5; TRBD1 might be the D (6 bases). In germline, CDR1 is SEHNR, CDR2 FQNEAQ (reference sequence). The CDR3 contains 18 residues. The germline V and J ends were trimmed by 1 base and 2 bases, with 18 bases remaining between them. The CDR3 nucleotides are TGTGCCAGCAGCTTAGTAACAGGGAGTTTGCTTGGCAATCAGCCCCAGCATTTT. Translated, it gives CASSLVTGSLLGNQPQHF.

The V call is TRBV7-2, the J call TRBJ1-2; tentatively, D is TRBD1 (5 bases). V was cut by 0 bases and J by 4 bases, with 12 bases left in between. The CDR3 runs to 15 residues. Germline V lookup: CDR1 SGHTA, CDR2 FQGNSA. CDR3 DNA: TGTGCCAGCAGCTTAGCGCCAGGGTGGGGCTATGGCTACACCTTC. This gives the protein CASSLAPGWGYGYTF.

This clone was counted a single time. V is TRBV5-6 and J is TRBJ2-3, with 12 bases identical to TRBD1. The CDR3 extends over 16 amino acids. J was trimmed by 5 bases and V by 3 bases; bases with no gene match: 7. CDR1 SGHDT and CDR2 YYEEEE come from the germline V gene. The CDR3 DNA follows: TGTGCCAGCAGCTCCCTGGGACAGGGGGCGGTAGATACGCAGTATTTT. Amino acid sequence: CASSSLGQGAVDTQYF. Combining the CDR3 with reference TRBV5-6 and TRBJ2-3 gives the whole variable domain DAGVTQSPTHLIKTRGQQVTLRCSPKSGHDTVSWYQQALGQGPQFIFQYYEEEERQRGNFPDRFSGHQFPNYSSELNVNALLLGDSALYLCASSSLGQGAVDTQYFGPGTRLTVL.

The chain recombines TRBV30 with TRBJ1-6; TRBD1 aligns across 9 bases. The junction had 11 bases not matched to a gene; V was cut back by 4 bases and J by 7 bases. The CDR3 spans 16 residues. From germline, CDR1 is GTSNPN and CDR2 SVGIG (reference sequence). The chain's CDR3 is CAWTNLGTGPNSPLHF. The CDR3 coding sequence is TGTGCCTGGACTAATTTGGGGACAGGGCCCAATTCACCCCTCCACTTT.

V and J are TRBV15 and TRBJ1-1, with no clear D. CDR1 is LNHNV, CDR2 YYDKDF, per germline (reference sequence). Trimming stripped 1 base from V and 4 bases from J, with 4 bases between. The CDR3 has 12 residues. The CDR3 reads CATSRVSTEAFF. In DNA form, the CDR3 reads TGTGCCACCAGCAGAGTTAGCACTGAAGCTTTCTTT.

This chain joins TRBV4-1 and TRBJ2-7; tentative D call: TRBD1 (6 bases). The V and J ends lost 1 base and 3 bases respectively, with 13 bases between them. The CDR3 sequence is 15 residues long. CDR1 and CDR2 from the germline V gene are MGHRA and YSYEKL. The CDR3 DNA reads TGCGCCAGCAGCCAAGCACAGGGTGGAGGCTACGAGCAGTACTTC. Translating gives CASSQAQGGGYEQYF.

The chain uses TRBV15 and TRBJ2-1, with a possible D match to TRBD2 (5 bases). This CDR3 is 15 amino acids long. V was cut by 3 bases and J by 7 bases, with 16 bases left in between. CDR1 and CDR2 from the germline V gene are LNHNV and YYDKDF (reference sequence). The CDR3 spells CATSRDSSHGNEQFF. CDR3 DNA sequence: TGTGCCACCAGCAGGGACTCCTCCCACGGGAATGAGCAGTTCTTC.

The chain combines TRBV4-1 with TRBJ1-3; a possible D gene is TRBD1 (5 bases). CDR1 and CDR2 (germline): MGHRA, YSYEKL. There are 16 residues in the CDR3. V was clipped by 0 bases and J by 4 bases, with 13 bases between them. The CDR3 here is CASSQDGAYPGNTIYF. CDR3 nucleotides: TGCGCCAGCAGCCAAGATGGGGCGTACCCCGGAAACACCATATATTTT.